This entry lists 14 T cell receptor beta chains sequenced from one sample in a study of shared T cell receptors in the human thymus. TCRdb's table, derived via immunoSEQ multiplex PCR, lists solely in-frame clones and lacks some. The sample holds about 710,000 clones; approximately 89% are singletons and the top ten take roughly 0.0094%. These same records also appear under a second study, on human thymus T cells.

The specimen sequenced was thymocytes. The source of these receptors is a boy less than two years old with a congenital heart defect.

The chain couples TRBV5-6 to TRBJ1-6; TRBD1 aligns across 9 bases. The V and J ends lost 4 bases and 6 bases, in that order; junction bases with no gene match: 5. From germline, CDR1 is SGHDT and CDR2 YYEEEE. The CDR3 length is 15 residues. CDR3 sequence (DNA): TGTGCCAGCAGCCTTTTGGACAGGGGTAATTCACCCCTCCACTTT. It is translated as CASSLLDRGNSPLHF.

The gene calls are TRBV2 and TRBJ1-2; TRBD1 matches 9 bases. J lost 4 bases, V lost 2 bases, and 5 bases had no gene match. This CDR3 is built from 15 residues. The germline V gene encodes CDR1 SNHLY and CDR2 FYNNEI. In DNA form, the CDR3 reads TGTGCCAGCAGTGAAAGGGACAGGGTCAGCTATGGCTACACCTTC. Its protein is CASSERDRVSYGYTF.

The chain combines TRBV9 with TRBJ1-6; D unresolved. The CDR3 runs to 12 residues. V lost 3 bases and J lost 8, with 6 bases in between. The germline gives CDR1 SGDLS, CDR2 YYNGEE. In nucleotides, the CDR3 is TGTGCCAGCAGCGAGGGAGATTCACCCCTCCACTTT. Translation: CASSEGDSPLHF.

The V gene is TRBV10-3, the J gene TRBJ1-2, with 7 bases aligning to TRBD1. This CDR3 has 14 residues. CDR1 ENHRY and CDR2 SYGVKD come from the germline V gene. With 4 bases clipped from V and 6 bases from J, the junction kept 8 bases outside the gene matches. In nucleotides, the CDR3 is TGTGCCATCAGTGTACGACAGGGTACGAATGGCTACACCTTC. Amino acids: CAISVRQGTNGYTF.

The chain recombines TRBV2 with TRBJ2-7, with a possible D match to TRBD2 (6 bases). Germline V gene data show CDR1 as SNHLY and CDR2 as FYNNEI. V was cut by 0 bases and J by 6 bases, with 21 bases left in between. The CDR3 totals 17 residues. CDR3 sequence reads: CASSEASKGGMGCEQYF. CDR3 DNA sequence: TGTGCCAGCAGTGAAGCCTCGAAGGGCGGGATGGGGTGCGAGCAGTACTTC.

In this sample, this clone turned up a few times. For the CDR3, the DNA is TGTGCCAGCAGCGCCAGTCTAGCGGGGGCTAGCACAGATACGCAGTATTTT. Its protein product is CASSASLAGASTDTQYF. This chain uses TRBV9 with TRBJ2-3; TRBD2 matches at 10 bases. J gave up 0 bases and V 3 bases, and 7 bases lay outside the gene matches. The CDR3 totals 17 residues. Germline V gene data show CDR1 as SGDLS and CDR2 as YYNGEE.

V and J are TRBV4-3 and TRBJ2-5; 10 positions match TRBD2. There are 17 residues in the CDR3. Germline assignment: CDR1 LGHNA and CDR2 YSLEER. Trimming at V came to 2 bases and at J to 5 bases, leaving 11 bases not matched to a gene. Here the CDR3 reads CASSQRTERGGWETQYF. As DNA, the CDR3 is TGCGCCAGCAGCCAAAGGACCGAGCGGGGGGGTTGGGAGACCCAGTACTTC.

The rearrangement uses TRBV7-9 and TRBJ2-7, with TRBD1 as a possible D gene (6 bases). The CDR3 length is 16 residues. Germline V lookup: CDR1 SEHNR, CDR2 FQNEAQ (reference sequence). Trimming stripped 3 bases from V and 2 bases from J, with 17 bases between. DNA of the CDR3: TGTGCCAGCAGCTTGCCCTCCGGGACAATTCCCTACGAGCAGTACTTC. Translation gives CASSLPSGTIPYEQYF. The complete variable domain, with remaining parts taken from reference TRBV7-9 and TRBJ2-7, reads DTGVSQNPRHKITKRGQNVTFRCDPISEHNRLYWYRQTLGQGPEFLTYFQNEAQLEKSRLLSDRFSAERPKGSFSTLEIQRTEQGDSAMYLCASSLPSGTIPYEQYFGPGTRLTVT.

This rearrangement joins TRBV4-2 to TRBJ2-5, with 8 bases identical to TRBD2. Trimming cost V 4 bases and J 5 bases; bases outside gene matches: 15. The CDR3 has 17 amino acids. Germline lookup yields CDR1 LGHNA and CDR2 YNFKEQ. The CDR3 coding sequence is TGTGCCAGCAGCCCGAAACGGGGGGGCCTTTTTAATGAGACCCAGTACTTC. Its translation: CASSPKRGGLFNETQYF.

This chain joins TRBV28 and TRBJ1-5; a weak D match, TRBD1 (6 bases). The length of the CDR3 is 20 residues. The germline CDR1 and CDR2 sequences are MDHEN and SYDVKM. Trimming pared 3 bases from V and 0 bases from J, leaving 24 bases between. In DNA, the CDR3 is TGTGCCAGCAGTTTCGTAGGACAGCTCGTTCTAGTTTATAGCAATCAGCCCCAGCATTTT. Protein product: CASSFVGQLVLVYSNQPQHF. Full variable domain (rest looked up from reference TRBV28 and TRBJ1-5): DVKVTQSSRYLVKRTGEKVFLECVQDMDHENMFWYRQDPGLGLRLIYFSYDVKMKEKGDIPEGYSVSREKKERFSLILESASTNQTSMYLCASSFVGQLVLVYSNQPQHFGDGTRLSIL.

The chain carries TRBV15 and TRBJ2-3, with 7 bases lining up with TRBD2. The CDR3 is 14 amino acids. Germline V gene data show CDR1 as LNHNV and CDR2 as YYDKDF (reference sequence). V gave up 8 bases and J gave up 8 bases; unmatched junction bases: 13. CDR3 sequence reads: CATSGGGDLRTQYF. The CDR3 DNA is TGTGCCACCTCGGGTGGGGGGGATTTGCGTACGCAGTATTTT. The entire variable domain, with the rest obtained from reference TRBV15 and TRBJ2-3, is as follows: DAMVIQNPRYQVTQFGKPVTLSCSQTLNHNVMYWYQQKSSQAPKLLFHYYDKDFNNEADTPDNFQSRRPNTSFCFLDIRSPGLGDTAMYLCATSGGGDLRTQYFGPGTRLTVL.

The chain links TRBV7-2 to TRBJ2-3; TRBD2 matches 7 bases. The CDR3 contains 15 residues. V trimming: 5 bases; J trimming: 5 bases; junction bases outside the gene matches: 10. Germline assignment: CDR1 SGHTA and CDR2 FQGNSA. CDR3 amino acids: CASSMGQRGRDTQYF. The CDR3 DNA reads TGTGCCAGCAGCATGGGCCAGCGGGGTAGAGATACGCAGTATTTT.

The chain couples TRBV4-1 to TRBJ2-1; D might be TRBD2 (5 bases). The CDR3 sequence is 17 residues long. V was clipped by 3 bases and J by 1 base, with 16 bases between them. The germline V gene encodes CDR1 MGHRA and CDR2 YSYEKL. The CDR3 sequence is CASSQTKTKSSYNEQFF. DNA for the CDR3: TGCGCCAGCAGCCAGACTAAGACAAAGTCTTCCTACAATGAGCAGTTCTTC.

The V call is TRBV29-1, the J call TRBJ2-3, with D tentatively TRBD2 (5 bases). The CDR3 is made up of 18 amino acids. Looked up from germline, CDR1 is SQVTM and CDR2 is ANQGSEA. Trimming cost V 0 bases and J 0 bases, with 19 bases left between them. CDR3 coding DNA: TGCAGCGTTGAAGATCTCCGGCCGGGATATAGAAGCACAGATACGCAGTATTTT. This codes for CSVEDLRPGYRSTDTQYF.